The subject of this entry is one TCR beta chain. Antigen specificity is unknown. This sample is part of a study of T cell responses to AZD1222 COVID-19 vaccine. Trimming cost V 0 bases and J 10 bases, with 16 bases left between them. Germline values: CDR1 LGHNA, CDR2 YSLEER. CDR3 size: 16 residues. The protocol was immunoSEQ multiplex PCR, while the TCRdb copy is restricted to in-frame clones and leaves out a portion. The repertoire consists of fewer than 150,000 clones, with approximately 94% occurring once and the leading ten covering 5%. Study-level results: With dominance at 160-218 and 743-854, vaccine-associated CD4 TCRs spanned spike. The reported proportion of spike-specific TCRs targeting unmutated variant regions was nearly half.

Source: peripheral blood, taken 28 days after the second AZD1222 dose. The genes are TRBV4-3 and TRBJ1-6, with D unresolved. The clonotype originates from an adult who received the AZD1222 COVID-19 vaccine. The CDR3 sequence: CASSQDRYQTWSPLHF. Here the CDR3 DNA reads TGCGCCAGCAGCCAAGATAGGTACCAGACTTGGTCACCCCTCCACTTT.